This T cell receptor (beta chain) originates from a study of chemoradiotherapy in HPV16-positive cancers. The wider study: Candidate HPV-specific clones and shared TCR motifs came from two HPV16-positive patients.

Turning to this clone: The antigen is undetermined.

General study findings and limits: HPV-responsive T-cell expansion during chemoradiotherapy was linked to improved recurrence-free survival in HPV16-positive patients. HPV-specific T cells were functionally defined from only two HPV16-positive patients. Candidate HPV-specific clones and E7-related TCR motifs grew in tumor during treatment.

CDR3 size: 15 residues. V gave up 0 bases and J gave up 5 bases, with 11 bases separating them. CDR1 SGDLS and CDR2 YYNGEE come from the germline V gene. Some clones are missing from TCRdb's copy, which holds only in-frame ones; the method was immunoSEQ multiplex PCR. Here the sample spans 5,700 or so clones, roughly two thirds being singletons. The receptor was isolated from a human donor with HPV-associated anogenital cancer. The gene calls are TRBV9 and TRBJ2-2; TRBD1 is a possible D gene (6 bases). This specimen was tumor tissue, taken from a patient who underwent chemoradiotherapy. CDR3 nucleotides: TGTGCCAGCAGCGTAGAACAGGGTTATACCGGGGAGCTGTTTTTT. Residues: CASSVEQGYTGELFF.